The clone carrying this T cell receptor (beta chain) has only a few counts. No antigen is known for it. This record belongs to a study of response to subunit inactivated influenza vaccine. Overall study results and limits: A suggestion made by the authors is that each seasonal influenza vaccination recruits few new T cells.

Unmatched junction bases numbered 9, after V lost 6 bases and J lost 8 bases. The V gene's germline CDR1 is MNHEY and CDR2 SVGEGT. There are 14 residues in the CDR3. MiXCR, run by TCRdb on the RT-PCR reads, gives a single entry per CDR3 protein. The sample has about 180,000 distinct CDR3 sequences, about 9.3% seen once. The V gene is TRBV6-2 or TRBV6-3, the J gene TRBJ2-1; 8 bases map to TRBD1. The specimen was non-naive T cells sorted from PBMCs, collected on the day of vaccination. This sequence originates from a man aged 50 to 59 who received an inactivated influenza vaccine. Here the CDR3 reads CASRDRAIGYEQFF. The CDR3 region has the DNA TGTGCCAGCAGGGACAGGGCGATTGGCTATGAGCAGTTCTTC.